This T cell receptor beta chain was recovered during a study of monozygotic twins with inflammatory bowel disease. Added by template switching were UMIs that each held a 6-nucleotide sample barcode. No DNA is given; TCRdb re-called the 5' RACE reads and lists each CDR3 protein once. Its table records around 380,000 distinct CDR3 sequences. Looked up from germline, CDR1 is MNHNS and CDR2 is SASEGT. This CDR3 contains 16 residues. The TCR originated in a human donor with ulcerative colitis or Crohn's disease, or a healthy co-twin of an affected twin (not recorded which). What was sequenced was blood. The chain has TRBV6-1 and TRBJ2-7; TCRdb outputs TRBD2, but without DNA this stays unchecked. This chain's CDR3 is CASRPIGGTSSYEQYF.